The clone carrying this T cell receptor (beta chain) was observed at least ten times. The antigen remains undetermined. TCRdb independently ran MiXCR on the 5' RACE reads; one entry per CDR3 protein. The sample holds about 240,000 distinct CDR3 sequences, 7.5% to 9.5% seen once. These data come from a study of CD8 T cells in ankylosing spondylitis. This CDR3 is 11 amino acids long. CDR1 is DFQATT, CDR2 SNEGSKA, per germline (reference sequence). Trimming removed 4 bases from V and 6 bases from J, with 10 bases in between. General study findings and limits: Seemingly characteristic of ankylosing spondylitis blood was a TCR beta motif consisting of about 8 highly homologous variants. Clones tied to disease were said to be significantly enriched in matched ankylosing spondylitis synovial fluid.

The source material was blood, either unsorted or a sorted T cell fraction (not recorded which). The gene calls are TRBV20-1 and TRBJ2-7, with D unresolved. The source is a female donor with ankylosing spondylitis or in good health (not recorded which). The CDR3: CSATDGPEQYF. The CDR3 DNA reads TGCAGTGCTACGGATGGCCCCGAGCAGTACTTC.